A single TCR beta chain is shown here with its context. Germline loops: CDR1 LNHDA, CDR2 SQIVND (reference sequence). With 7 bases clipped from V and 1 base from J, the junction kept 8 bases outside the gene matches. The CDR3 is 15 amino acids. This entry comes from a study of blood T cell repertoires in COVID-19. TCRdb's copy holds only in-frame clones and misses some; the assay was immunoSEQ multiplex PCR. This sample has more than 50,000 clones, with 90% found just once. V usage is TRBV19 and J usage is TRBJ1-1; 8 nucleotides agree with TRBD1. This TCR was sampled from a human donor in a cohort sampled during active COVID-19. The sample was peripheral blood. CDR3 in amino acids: CASNRGRGRNTEAFF. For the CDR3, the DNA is TGTGCCAGTAATCGCGGCAGGGGGCGGAACACTGAAGCTTTCTTT.